This T cell receptor (beta chain) was identified during a study of blood T cell repertoires in COVID-19. In the study overall: Acute-phase and convalescent COVID-19 samples originated in the United States, Italy and Spain. T cells, B-cell-depleted T cells, or PBMCs supplied cDNA or gDNA.

A single count supports this clone. Original processing notes: Amplification from reference gene primers served as the basis for estimated nucleated cell counts. Sequenced by immunoSEQ multiplex PCR; TCRdb stores in-frame clones only, minus some. V and J calls and clone size are those listed in that table; D and trimming were worked out from the DNA. The data contain about 120,000 clones, roughly nine tenths of them singletons. The V gene end was trimmed by 5 bases and the J gene end by 2 bases; junction bases not matched to a gene: 3. This CDR3 has 15 amino acids. Germline CDR1 is MNHEY and CDR2 is SVGAGI.

This clonotype was sampled from a man between 40 and 49 years old with acute or convalescent COVID-19. The sequenced sample consisted of peripheral blood. The chain has TRBV6-5 and TRBJ1-5; 10 bases line up with TRBD1. The chain's CDR3 is CASSRDRGGNQPQHF. CDR3 bases: TGTGCCAGCAGTCGGGACAGGGGAGGCAATCAGCCCCAGCATTTT.